Listed below are T cell receptor beta chains from one sample, sequenced in a study of blood T cell repertoires in COVID-19. The assay was immunoSEQ multiplex PCR, and TCRdb's table has in-frame clones only and misses some. The sample includes about 360,000 clones, 87% of them seen just once. The sequenced material came from PBMCs or T cells enriched from blood (not recorded which). The receptors come from a man aged 40-55 years in a cohort exposed to, infected with or recovered from COVID-19 (not recorded which). Each CDR3 is given with its conserved first and last residue. Each record gives: CDR3 protein, CDR3 DNA, V gene, D gene, CDR3 length, clone size, J gene. A D gene is named only where the DNA matches it firmly. Part of the rows lack a size; the others show once, few, many or a class for expanded clones.

CDR3: CASSLGTDSNQPQHF
DNA: TGTGCCAGCAGCCTCGGGACAGATAGCAATCAGCCCCAGCATTTT
V: TRBV3-1/TRBV3-2
D: TRBD1
length: 15
size: once
J: TRBJ1-5

CDR3: CASSLGFGGSTDTQYF
DNA: TGTGCCAGCAGCTTAGGGTTCGGCGGCTCCACAGATACGCAGTATTTT
V: TRBV7-9
D: NA
length: 16
size: NA
J: TRBJ2-3

CDR3: CASSLRESYNEQFF
DNA: TGTGCCAGTAGTCTACGGGAGTCCTACAATGAGCAGTTCTTC
V: TRBV19
D: NA
length: 14
size: NA
J: TRBJ2-1

CDR3: CASSLRSGQNTEAFF
DNA: TGTGCCAGCAGCTTACGATCTGGACAGAACACTGAAGCTTTCTTT
V: TRBV7-9
D: NA
length: 15
size: NA
J: TRBJ1-1

CDR3: CAWTGDGHTDTQYF
DNA: TGTGCCTGGACGGGGGACGGCCACACAGATACGCAGTATTTT
V: TRBV30
D: NA
length: 14
size: NA
J: TRBJ2-3

CDR3: CASSTWTGQPLPANYGYTF
DNA: TGCGCCAGCAGCACCTGGACAGGGCAGCCTTTACCAGCTAACTATGGCTACACCTTC
V: TRBV5-1
D: TRBD1
length: 19
size: NA
J: TRBJ1-2

CDR3: CASSHPGGGRYTEAFF
DNA: TGTGCCAGCAGCCATCCAGGGGGCGGAAGATACACTGAAGCTTTCTTT
V: TRBV4-2
D: TRBD1
length: 16
size: NA
J: TRBJ1-1

CDR3: CASSQESGGSGNEQFF
DNA: TGCGCCAGCAGCCAAGAATCGGGCGGGAGTGGTAATGAGCAGTTCTTC
V: TRBV4-1
D: TRBD2
length: 16
size: NA
J: TRBJ2-1

CDR3: CASSLSQGLNTQYF
DNA: TGTGCCAGCAGTTTATCCCAGGGGCTTAATACGCAGTATTTT
V: TRBV28
D: NA
length: 14
size: NA
J: TRBJ2-3

CDR3: CAWRHPGGGSPLHF
DNA: TGTGCCTGGAGGCACCCAGGGGGCGGTTCACCCCTCCACTTT
V: TRBV30
D: TRBD1
length: 14
size: NA
J: TRBJ1-6

CDR3: CASSLVATVSYEQYF
DNA: TGCGCCAGCAGCTTGGTGGCCACAGTCTCCTACGAGCAGTACTTC
V: TRBV5-1
D: NA
length: 15
size: NA
J: TRBJ2-7

CDR3: CASSVRTGSGNTIYF
DNA: TGTGCCAGCAGCGTAAGAACCGGCTCTGGAAACACCATATATTTT
V: TRBV3-1/TRBV3-2
D: NA
length: 15
size: NA
J: TRBJ1-3

CDR3: CASSFRGLNSYEQYF
DNA: TGTGCCAGCAGTTTTCGCGGACTAAACTCCTACGAGCAGTACTTC
V: TRBV28
D: NA
length: 15
size: NA
J: TRBJ2-7

CDR3: CAWSVTGGNTIYF
DNA: TGTGCCTGGAGTGTCACAGGTGGAAACACCATATATTTT
V: TRBV30
D: NA
length: 13
size: NA
J: TRBJ1-3

CDR3: CASSRGKASGSPHNEQFF
DNA: TGTGCCAGCTCACGTGGCAAAGCTAGCGGGAGCCCCCACAATGAGCAGTTCTTC
V: TRBV18
D: TRBD2
length: 18
size: few
J: TRBJ2-1

CDR3: CASSGGLGRDNQPQHF
DNA: TGTGCCAGCAGTGGTGGTTTAGGACGGGACAATCAGCCCCAGCATTTT
V: TRBV6-1
D: NA
length: 16
size: NA
J: TRBJ1-5

CDR3: CASSPWRGEVTEAFF
DNA: TGTGCCAGCTCCCCGTGGCGGGGAGAAGTCACTGAAGCTTTCTTT
V: TRBV18
D: NA
length: 15
size: NA
J: TRBJ1-1

CDR3: CASSEKTINEKLFF
DNA: TGTGCCAGCAGTGAGAAAACAATTAACGAAAAACTGTTTTTT
V: TRBV6-1
D: NA
length: 14
size: NA
J: TRBJ1-4

CDR3: CASSEWETGHGYTF
DNA: TGTGCCAGCAGTGAATGGGAGACAGGGCATGGCTACACCTTC
V: TRBV25-1
D: TRBD1
length: 14
size: NA
J: TRBJ1-2

CDR3: CASSLVQVIPTTDTQYF
DNA: TGTGCCAGCAGCTTGGTCCAGGTGATCCCGACCACAGATACGCAGTATTTT
V: TRBV5-4
D: NA
length: 17
size: NA
J: TRBJ2-3

CDR3: CASSQAGEAYNEQFF
DNA: TGCGCCAGCAGTCAAGCGGGAGAGGCGTACAATGAGCAGTTCTTC
V: TRBV23-1
D: TRBD2
length: 15
size: NA
J: TRBJ2-1

CDR3: CASSLTSGSEQFF
DNA: TGTGCCAGCAGCCTGACTAGCGGGAGTGAGCAGTTCTTC
V: TRBV2
D: TRBD2
length: 13
size: NA
J: TRBJ2-1

CDR3: CASSPDRGAYEQYF
DNA: TGTGCCAGCAGCCCGGACAGGGGGGCGTACGAGCAGTACTTC
V: TRBV14
D: TRBD1
length: 14
size: NA
J: TRBJ2-7

CDR3: CASSPIAPDTQYF
DNA: TGTGCCAGCAGTCCTATAGCTCCAGATACGCAGTATTTT
V: TRBV21-1
D: NA
length: 13
size: few
J: TRBJ2-3

CDR3: CASSAKDRVGVNEQFF
DNA: TGTGCCAGCTCAGCAAAGGACAGGGTAGGCGTCAATGAGCAGTTCTTC
V: TRBV18
D: TRBD1
length: 16
size: few
J: TRBJ2-1

CDR3: CASSTGQGSSPLHF
DNA: TGTGCCAGCAGCACCGGACAGGGGAGTTCACCCCTCCACTTT
V: TRBV6-5
D: TRBD1
length: 14
size: NA
J: TRBJ1-6

CDR3: CASQKSGGATNEKLFF
DNA: TGTGCCAGTCAAAAAAGCGGGGGGGCAACTAATGAAAAACTGTTTTTT
V: TRBV19
D: NA
length: 16
size: NA
J: TRBJ1-4

CDR3: CASRKTQGYSYEQYF
DNA: TGTGCCAGTAGGAAAACGCAGGGGTACTCCTACGAGCAGTACTTC
V: TRBV19
D: NA
length: 15
size: NA
J: TRBJ2-7

CDR3: CASSYQGAGGTYEQYF
DNA: TGTGCCAGCAGTTACCAGGGGGCAGGTGGAACTTACGAGCAGTACTTC
V: TRBV6-5
D: TRBD1
length: 16
size: NA
J: TRBJ2-7

CDR3: CASSSTGNSPLHF
DNA: TGTGCCAGCAGCTCAACAGGGAACTCACCCCTCCACTTT
V: TRBV9
D: NA
length: 13
size: NA
J: TRBJ1-6

CDR3: CVWSVPGRGRTEAFF
DNA: TGTGTCTGGAGTGTACCAGGCAGGGGGAGGACTGAAGCTTTCTTT
V: TRBV30
D: TRBD1
length: 15
size: NA
J: TRBJ1-1

CDR3: CASGQGGNTEAFF
DNA: TGTGCCAGCGGACAGGGAGGGAACACTGAAGCTTTCTTT
V: TRBV7-3
D: TRBD1
length: 13
size: NA
J: TRBJ1-1

CDR3: CASSLASTDTIYF
DNA: TGTGCCAGCAGCTTAGCCTCCACAGACACCATATATTTT
V: TRBV11-3
D: NA
length: 13
size: NA
J: TRBJ1-3

CDR3: CASSPERGTEAFF
DNA: TGCGCCAGCAGCCCCGAGCGGGGGACTGAAGCTTTCTTT
V: TRBV4-1
D: NA
length: 13
size: NA
J: TRBJ1-1

CDR3: CASSLDREDTQYF
DNA: TGTGCCAGCAGCTTGGACAGGGAAGATACGCAGTATTTT
V: TRBV7-6
D: TRBD1
length: 13
size: NA
J: TRBJ2-3

CDR3: CASSLDRTYGYTF
DNA: TGTGCCAGCTCACTAGACAGAACCTATGGCTACACCTTC
V: TRBV18
D: NA
length: 13
size: once
J: TRBJ1-2

CDR3: CASSVMGEATNEKLFF
DNA: TGTGCCAGCAGTGTCATGGGGGAGGCAACTAATGAAAAACTGTTTTTT
V: TRBV28
D: NA
length: 16
size: NA
J: TRBJ1-4

CDR3: CASSLGLSGGEQFF
DNA: TGTGCCAGCAGCTTGGGACTAAGTGGAGGTGAGCAGTTCTTC
V: TRBV5-5
D: NA
length: 14
size: NA
J: TRBJ2-1

CDR3: CASNPGRASYYNEQFF
DNA: TGTGCCAGCAACCCAGGGAGGGCCTCATACTACAATGAGCAGTTCTTC
V: TRBV25-1
D: TRBD2
length: 16
size: once
J: TRBJ2-1

CDR3: CASSGAGGGSYEQYF
DNA: TGTGCCAGCAGCGGAGCGGGAGGGGGCTCCTACGAGCAGTACTTC
V: TRBV7-2
D: TRBD2
length: 15
size: NA
J: TRBJ2-7

CDR3: CASSQRGVADEKLFF
DNA: TGTGCCAGCAGCCAGCGGGGAGTTGCCGACGAAAAACTGTTTTTT
V: TRBV7-9
D: NA
length: 15
size: NA
J: TRBJ1-4

CDR3: CASSLNGAGANVLTF
DNA: TGTGCCAGCAGCTTAAACGGGGCTGGGGCCAACGTCCTGACTTTC
V: TRBV7-3
D: NA
length: 15
size: NA
J: TRBJ2-6

CDR3: CASSLPNSGRSTDTQYF
DNA: TGTGCCAGCAGTTTGCCCAATAGCGGGAGAAGCACAGATACGCAGTATTTT
V: TRBV28
D: TRBD2
length: 17
size: NA
J: TRBJ2-3

CDR3: CASSLQSGAEQYF
DNA: TGTGCCAGCAGCTTGCAATCAGGTGCCGAGCAGTACTTC
V: TRBV5-6
D: NA
length: 13
size: NA
J: TRBJ2-7

CDR3: CASKSDRAYTSPLHF
DNA: TGTGCCAGCAAGTCGGACAGGGCTTATACTTCACCCCTCCACTTT
V: TRBV2
D: TRBD1
length: 15
size: NA
J: TRBJ1-6